These 27 T cell receptor beta chains originate from one sample sequenced in a study of OX40 agonist ivuxolimab in advanced cancers. Measured with immunoSEQ multiplex PCR; TCRdb has only the in-frame clones, and not every one. Counted here are roughly 64,000 clones, roughly 81% occurring once; the ten biggest clones make up around 3%. This specimen was CD4+ or CD8+ T cells sorted from blood, taken in a trial of the OX40 agonist ivuxolimab. The receptors were gathered from an adult with an advanced solid tumor such as melanoma, head and neck, liver or kidney cancer.

This clone has just a few counts. This rearrangement joins TRBV7-9 to TRBJ2-3, with 7 bases identical to TRBD1. CDR3 length equals 13 residues. The germline gives CDR1 SEHNR, CDR2 FQNEAQ (reference sequence). J lost 5 bases, V lost 1 base, and 0 bases had no gene match. CDR3 DNA sequence: TGTGCCAGCAGCTTAGACAGGGGAGATACGCAGTATTTT. This gives the protein CASSLDRGDTQYF.

A single count supports this clone. The genes are TRBV2 and TRBJ1-4; D unclear. Between the trimmed V and J ends, which lost 7 bases and 0 bases, there was a span of 9 bases. Germline values: CDR1 SNHLY, CDR2 FYNNEI. The CDR3 sequence is 14 residues long. CDR3 amino acids: CASKKDTTNEKLFF. CDR3 bases: TGTGCCAGCAAGAAGGATACAACTAATGAAAAACTGTTTTTT.

The chain couples TRBV6-6 to TRBJ1-5; TRBD1 is a possible D gene (6 bases). The length of the CDR3 is 15 residues. The germline gives CDR1 MNHNY, CDR2 SVGAGI (reference sequence). Trimming cost V 0 bases and J 4 bases, with 10 bases left between them. CDR3 sequence: CASSYSMGTNQPQHF. CDR3 DNA sequence: TGTGCCAGCAGTTACTCGATGGGGACAAATCAGCCCCAGCATTTT.

The J gene is TRBJ2-4, the V gene TRBV10-3; a possible D gene is TRBD1 (6 bases). The CDR3 is 15 residues long. CDR1 ENHRY and CDR2 SYGVKD come from the germline V gene. The V end lost 3 bases, the J end lost 7 bases, and 16 bases lay between the germline ends. The CDR3 DNA reads TGTGCCATCAGTGAATTTAAGACAGGTTCGAACATTCAGTACTTC. Its protein is CAISEFKTGSNIQYF.

The chain has TRBV13 and TRBJ2-3; D is perhaps TRBD1 (5 bases). Deletions cut 4 bases from V and 1 base from J, with 12 bases between. The CDR3 consists of 15 residues. Germline values: CDR1 PRHDT, CDR2 FYEKMQ (reference sequence). This chain's CDR3 is CASSSRKGGTDTQYF. CDR3 in DNA: TGTGCCAGCAGCTCTCGGAAAGGGGGCACAGATACGCAGTATTTT.

The gene calls are TRBV9 and TRBJ2-3; D is unresolved. The CDR3 spans 14 residues. Deletions cut 2 bases from V and 0 bases from J, with 7 bases between. Germline CDR1 is SGDLS and CDR2 is YYNGEE. CDR3 sequence (DNA): TGTGCCAGCAGCGTCGACCCTAGCACAGATACGCAGTATTTT. Protein sequence: CASSVDPSTDTQYF.

V and J are TRBV28 and TRBJ1-1, with 7 bases identical to TRBD1. There are 15 residues in the CDR3. Germline V gives CDR1 MDHEN, CDR2 SYDVKM. The V segment lost 7 bases and the J segment 1 base; nucleotides outside the gene matches: 9. DNA of the CDR3: TGTGCCAGCACTCCTCCCGGGACAGCGAACACTGAAGCTTTCTTT. This encodes CASTPPGTANTEAFF. The full variable domain, completed using reference TRBV28 and TRBJ1-1, is DVKVTQSSRYLVKRTGEKVFLECVQDMDHENMFWYRQDPGLGLRLIYFSYDVKMKEKGDIPEGYSVSREKKERFSLILESASTNQTSMYLCASTPPGTANTEAFFGQGTRLTVV.

The rearrangement joins TRBV27 to TRBJ2-2, with unresolved D. The CDR3 totals 17 residues. Trimming cost V 6 bases and J 1 base, with 18 bases left between them. CDR1 and CDR2 (germline): MNHEY, SMNVEV (reference sequence). CDR3 in amino acids: CASSRQVGRMNTGELFF. Here the CDR3 DNA reads TGTGCCAGCAGCCGACAAGTAGGTCGGATGAACACCGGGGAGCTGTTTTTT.

V and J are TRBV19 and TRBJ1-4; D possibly corresponds to TRBD1 (5 bases). CDR3 length: 12 residues. With 6 bases removed from V and 14 bases from J, the gap between germline ends came to 16 bases. In germline, CDR1 is LNHDA, CDR2 SQIVND (reference sequence). In DNA, the CDR3 is TGTGCCAGTAGGGGAAGAGGAGCAGGGCTGTTTTTT. Protein: CASRGRGAGLFF.

This clone was detected only a few times. The V and J genes are TRBV9 and TRBJ1-1, with D unresolved. Germline CDR1 reads SGDLS; CDR2 reads YYNGEE. The CDR3 covers 12 residues. V lost 0 bases to trimming and J lost 7 bases, with 7 bases between them. CDR3 coding DNA: TGTGCCAGCAGCGTAGGCGGGATTGAAGCTTTCTTT. Its translation: CASSVGGIEAFF.

The chain recombines TRBV7-9 with TRBJ2-7; D unclear. Germline V gene lookup returns CDR1 SEHNR and CDR2 FQNEAQ (reference sequence). The CDR3 sequence is 14 residues long. V lost 2 bases to trimming and J lost 0 bases, with 8 bases between them. CDR3 DNA: TGTGCCAGCAGCTTACCAGACCCCTCCTACGAGCAGTACTTC. It codes for CASSLPDPSYEQYF.

This clone was detected a few times. V is TRBV30 and J is TRBJ1-1; 12 bases line up with TRBD1. Germline V gene sequence: CDR1 GTSNPN, CDR2 SVGIG (reference sequence). The junction had 10 bases not matched to a gene; V was cut back by 7 bases and J by 4 bases. The CDR3 contains 15 residues. This chain's CDR3 is CAYSGTGGLGTEAFF. CDR3 DNA: TGTGCCTACTCCGGGACAGGGGGCCTGGGCACTGAAGCTTTCTTT.

The V and J genes are TRBV5-6 and TRBJ1-2, with D unclear. This CDR3 comprises 12 residues. Per germline, CDR1 SGHDT and CDR2 YYEEEE. V was shortened by 2 bases and J by 8 bases, with 10 bases between the two germline ends. The CDR3 loop is CASSLSPGGYTF. CDR3 nucleotides: TGTGCCAGCAGCTTATCCCCTGGGGGCTACACCTTC.

This rearrangement joins TRBV6-6 to TRBJ1-5; a possible D gene is TRBD1 (5 bases). Germline V lookup: CDR1 MNHNY, CDR2 SVGAGI (reference sequence). The V end was cut by 5 bases, the J end by 7 bases, with 12 bases between. The CDR3 sequence is 13 residues long. CDR3 DNA: TGTGCCAGCAGTAACAGTGAGGGGCAGCCCCAGCATTTT. It yields the protein CASSNSEGQPQHF.

The J gene is TRBJ2-3, the V gene TRBV10-1; D is undetermined. CDR3 size: 12 residues. The germline CDR1 and CDR2 sequences are WNHNN and SYGVQD (reference sequence). Deletions cut 3 bases from V and 2 bases from J, with 3 bases between. The CDR3 region has the DNA TGCGCCAGCAGTGACTCCACAGATACGCAGTATTTT. It is translated as CASSDSTDTQYF.

The CDR3 loop is CASSRGPPGYGYTF. CDR3 in DNA: TGTGCCAGCAGCCGGGGCCCTCCGGGGTATGGCTACACCTTC. This chain joins TRBV6-6 and TRBJ1-2; D perhaps matches TRBD1 (5 bases). Germline lookup yields CDR1 MNHNY and CDR2 SVGAGI (reference sequence). The V gene lost 6 bases and the J gene lost 5 bases, with 16 bases spanning the gap. The CDR3 covers 14 residues.

This sequence joins TRBV30 and TRBJ1-3; 7 bases align to TRBD1. This CDR3 comprises 15 residues. Germline CDR1 reads GTSNPN; CDR2 reads SVGIG (reference sequence). The J segment lost 8 bases and the V segment lost 7 bases, leaving 17 bases of the junction unmatched. This CDR3 reads CALGLPDRVPHTIYF. The CDR3 DNA is TGTGCCTTGGGTTTACCCGACAGGGTGCCCCACACCATATATTTT.

The chain couples TRBV28 to TRBJ2-3, with 8 bases aligning to TRBD1. The CDR3 length is 16 residues. V lost 5 bases and J lost 3; bases outside the gene matches: 10. CDR1 MDHEN and CDR2 SYDVKM come from the germline V gene. CDR3 in DNA: TGTGCCAGCAGTGGCCGCTGGACAGGGTTGACAGATACGCAGTATTTT. This codes for CASSGRWTGLTDTQYF.

CDR3 protein: CASSLAGGSYEQYF. CDR3 sequence (DNA): TGTGCCAGCAGTTTAGCGGGGGGGTCCTACGAGCAGTACTTC. The chain links TRBV28 to TRBJ2-7; the match to TRBD2 covers 9 bases. The CDR3 has 14 residues. Germline V lookup: CDR1 MDHEN, CDR2 SYDVKM. The trim removed 2 bases at V and 1 base at J, leaving 0 bases unmatched.

The table lists this clone with a count of one. The CDR3 loop is CASSSGTANQPQHF. CDR3 nucleotide sequence: TGTGCCAGTAGTTCAGGGACAGCCAATCAGCCCCAGCATTTT. The V gene is TRBV19, the J gene TRBJ1-5; TRBD1 matches at 7 bases. V shed 5 bases, J shed 3 bases, and the junction held 4 bases outside the gene matches. CDR3 size: 14 residues. Germline V gene sequence: CDR1 LNHDA, CDR2 SQIVND (reference sequence).

This clone was recorded only once. The chain uses TRBV4-1 and TRBJ2-5; 13 positions match TRBD2. The CDR3 extends over 17 amino acids. Germline values: CDR1 MGHRA, CDR2 YSYEKL. The V segment lost 3 bases and the J segment 5 bases; nucleotides outside the gene matches: 9. The CDR3 coding sequence is TGCGCCAGCAGCCATCGCGGACTAGCGGGAGTAGATGAGACCCAGTACTTC. Its translation is CASSHRGLAGVDETQYF.

This chain links TRBV5-5 with TRBJ1-4; D uncertain. CDR3 length: 15 amino acids. Germline V gene sequence: CDR1 SGHKS, CDR2 YYEKEE (reference sequence). Trimming shortened V by 1 base and J by 4 bases, and 11 bases separated the two germline ends. The CDR3 loop is CASSLSQQDNEKLFF. In DNA form, the CDR3 reads TGTGCCAGCAGCTTGAGCCAGCAGGATAATGAAAAACTGTTTTTT.

This clone showed up just a few times. This chain links TRBV11-1 with TRBJ2-7; D is ambiguous. Trimming pared 1 base from V and 0 bases from J, leaving 10 bases between. The CDR3 runs to 15 residues. The germline V gene has CDR1 SGHAT and CDR2 FQDESV (reference sequence). The CDR3 sequence is CASSLEDRTSYEQYF. The CDR3 DNA is TGTGCCAGCAGCTTAGAAGATAGGACCTCCTACGAGCAGTACTTC.

V and J are TRBV5-1 and TRBJ2-1; possibly TRBD2 for D (7 bases). Germline V gene sequence: CDR1 SGHRS, CDR2 YFSETQ. The CDR3 consists of 15 residues. V lost 4 bases and J 2 bases, leaving 13 bases between the germline ends. CDR3 amino acids: CASSPTGRAYNEQFF. CDR3 coding DNA: TGCGCCAGCAGCCCCACAGGGAGGGCCTACAATGAGCAGTTCTTC.

The chain recombines TRBV4-2 with TRBJ2-7; 8 bases agree with TRBD2. The CDR3 sequence is 15 residues long. The V gene's germline CDR1 is LGHNA and CDR2 YNFKEQ. Germline trimming cut 0 bases from V and 2 bases from J; bases unmatched to any gene: 3. The CDR3: CASSQEAGGPYEQYF. CDR3 nucleotides: TGTGCCAGCAGCCAAGAGGCGGGAGGACCCTACGAGCAGTACTTC.

CDR3 region: CASSSGTSGRRGCTDTQYF. The CDR3 DNA sequence: TGTGCCAGCAGTTCAGGGACTAGCGGGAGGAGGGGATGCACAGATACGCAGTATTTT. This chain connects TRBV6-8 to TRBJ2-3, with 15 bases that match TRBD2. Germline CDR1 MNHGY, CDR2 SAAAGT. V lost 4 bases to trimming and J lost 1 base; unmatched junction nucleotides: 9. There are 19 residues in the CDR3.

The chain has TRBV7-8 and TRBJ1-4; 7 positions match TRBD1. With V trimmed by 1 base and J by 7 bases, 6 bases remained unmatched. The CDR3 contains 15 residues. Germline V gene sequence: CDR1 SGHVS, CDR2 FQNEAQ. The CDR3 region has the DNA TGTGCCAGCAGCTTAGACAGGGGTGGGGTTGAAAAACTGTTTTTT. Protein: CASSLDRGGVEKLFF.